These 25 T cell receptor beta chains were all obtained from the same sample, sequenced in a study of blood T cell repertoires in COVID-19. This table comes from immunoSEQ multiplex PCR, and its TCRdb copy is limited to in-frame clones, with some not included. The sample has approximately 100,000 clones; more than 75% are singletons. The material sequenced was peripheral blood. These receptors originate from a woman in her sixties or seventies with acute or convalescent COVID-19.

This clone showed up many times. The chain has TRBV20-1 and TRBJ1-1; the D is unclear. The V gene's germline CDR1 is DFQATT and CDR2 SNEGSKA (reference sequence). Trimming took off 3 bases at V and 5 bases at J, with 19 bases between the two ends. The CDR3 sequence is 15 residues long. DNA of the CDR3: TGCAGTGCTAGTCTTCGGAAGGCGGAGGGAACTGAAGCTTTCTTT. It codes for CSASLRKAEGTEAFF.

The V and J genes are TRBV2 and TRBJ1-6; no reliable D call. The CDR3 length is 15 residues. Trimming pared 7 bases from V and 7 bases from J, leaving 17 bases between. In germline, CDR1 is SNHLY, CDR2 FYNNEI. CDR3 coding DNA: TGTGCCAGCACCCTAGCGGGGAACCTAAATTCACCCCTCCACTTT. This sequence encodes CASTLAGNLNSPLHF.

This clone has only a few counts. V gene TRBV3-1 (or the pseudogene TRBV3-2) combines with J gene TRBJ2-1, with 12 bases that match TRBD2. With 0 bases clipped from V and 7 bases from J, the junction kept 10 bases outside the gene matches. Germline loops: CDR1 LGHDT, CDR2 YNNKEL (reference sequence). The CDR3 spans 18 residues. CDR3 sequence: CASSQELSSGRALNEQFF. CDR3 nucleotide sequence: TGTGCCAGCAGCCAAGAGCTTTCTAGCGGGAGGGCCTTAAATGAGCAGTTCTTC.

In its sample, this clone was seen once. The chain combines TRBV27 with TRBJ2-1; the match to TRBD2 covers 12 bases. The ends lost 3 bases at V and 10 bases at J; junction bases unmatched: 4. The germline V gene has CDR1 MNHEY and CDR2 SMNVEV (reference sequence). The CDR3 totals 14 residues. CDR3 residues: CASSLLAGGGEQFF. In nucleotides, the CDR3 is TGTGCCAGCAGTTTGCTAGCGGGAGGGGGCGAGCAGTTCTTC.

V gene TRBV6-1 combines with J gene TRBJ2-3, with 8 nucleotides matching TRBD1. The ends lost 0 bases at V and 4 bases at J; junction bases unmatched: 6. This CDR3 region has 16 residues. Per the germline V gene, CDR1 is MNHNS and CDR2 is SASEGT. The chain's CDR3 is CASSEAVGQGADTQYF. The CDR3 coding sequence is TGTGCCAGCAGTGAAGCAGTCGGACAGGGTGCAGATACGCAGTATTTT.

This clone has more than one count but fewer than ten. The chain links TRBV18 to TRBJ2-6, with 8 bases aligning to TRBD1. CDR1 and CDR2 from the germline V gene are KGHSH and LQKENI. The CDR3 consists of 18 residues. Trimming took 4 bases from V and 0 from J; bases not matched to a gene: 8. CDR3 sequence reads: CASSRERTGPSGANVLTF. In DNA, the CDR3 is TGTGCCAGCTCACGAGAAAGGACAGGGCCCTCTGGGGCCAACGTCCTGACTTTC.

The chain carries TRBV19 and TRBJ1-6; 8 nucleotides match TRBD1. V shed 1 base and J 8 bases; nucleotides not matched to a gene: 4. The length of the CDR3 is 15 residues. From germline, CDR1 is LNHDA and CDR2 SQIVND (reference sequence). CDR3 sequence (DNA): TGTGCCAGTAGTATAGCTCAGGGGGCGGATTCACCCCTCCACTTT. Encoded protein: CASSIAQGADSPLHF.

CDR3 region: CASSDRGRNNSPLHF. In nucleotides, the CDR3 is TGTGCCAGCAGCGACAGGGGCAGAAATAATTCACCCCTCCACTTT. The chain is built from TRBV5-4 and TRBJ1-6; 8 nucleotides line up with TRBD1. CDR3 size: 15 residues. Trimming cost V 4 bases and J 5 bases; bases outside gene matches: 5. Germline CDR1 SGHNT, CDR2 YYREEE (reference sequence).

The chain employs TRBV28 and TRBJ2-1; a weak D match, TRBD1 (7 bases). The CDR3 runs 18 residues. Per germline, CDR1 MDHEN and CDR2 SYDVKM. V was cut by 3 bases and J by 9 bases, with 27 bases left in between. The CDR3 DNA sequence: TGTGCCAGCAGTTTTTCCCCCAACAGGGGAGGAGTGCAATCTGAGCAGTTCTTC. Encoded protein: CASSFSPNRGGVQSEQFF.

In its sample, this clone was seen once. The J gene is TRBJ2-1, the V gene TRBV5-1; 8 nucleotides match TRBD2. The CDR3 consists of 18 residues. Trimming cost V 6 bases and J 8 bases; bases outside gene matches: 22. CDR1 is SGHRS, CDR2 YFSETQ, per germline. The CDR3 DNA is TGCGCCAGCACCCTGGAGGCCTATGGGAGCGGGGGAGGGGATGAGCAGTTCTTC. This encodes CASTLEAYGSGGGDEQFF.

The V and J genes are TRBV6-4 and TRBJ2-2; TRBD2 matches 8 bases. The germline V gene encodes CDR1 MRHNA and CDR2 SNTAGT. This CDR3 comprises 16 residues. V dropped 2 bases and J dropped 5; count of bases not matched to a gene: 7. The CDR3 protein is CASSDTGTSLTGELFF. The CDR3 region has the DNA TGTGCCAGCAGTGACACCGGGACTAGTCTTACCGGGGAGCTGTTTTTT.

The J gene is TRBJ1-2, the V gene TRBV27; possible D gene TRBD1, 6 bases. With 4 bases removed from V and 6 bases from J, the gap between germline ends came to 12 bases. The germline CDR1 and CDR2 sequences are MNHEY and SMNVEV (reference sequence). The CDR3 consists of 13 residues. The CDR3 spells CASSSDSRNGYTF. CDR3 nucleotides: TGTGCCAGCAGTTCGGACAGTAGGAATGGCTACACCTTC.

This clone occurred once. Written as DNA, the CDR3 is TGCGCCAGCAGTCAATACCCCCGGACAGGTAACGACCTGAATGGCAATCAGCCCCAGCATTTT. Protein product: CASSQYPRTGNDLNGNQPQHF. The chain couples TRBV23-1 to TRBJ1-5; 7 positions agree with TRBD1. TRBV23-1 is placed among ORFs of uncertain function. The CDR3 contains 21 residues. Germline trimming cut 1 base from V and 2 bases from J; bases unmatched to any gene: 20.

CDR3 coding DNA: TGTGCCATCAGTCTCGGGAGTACGGACAATGAGCAGTTCTTC. Protein product: CAISLGSTDNEQFF. The rearrangement uses TRBV10-3 and TRBJ2-1, with D possibly being TRBD2 (6 bases). Germline V gene lookup returns CDR1 ENHRY and CDR2 SYGVKD. This CDR3 has 14 residues. Trimming took off 5 bases at V and 5 bases at J, with 13 bases between the two ends.

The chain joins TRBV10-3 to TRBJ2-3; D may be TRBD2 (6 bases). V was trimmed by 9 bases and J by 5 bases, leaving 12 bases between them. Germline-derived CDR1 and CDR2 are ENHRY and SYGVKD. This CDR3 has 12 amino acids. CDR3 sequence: CAISPGVDTQYF. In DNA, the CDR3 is TGTGCCATTAGCCCGGGGGTAGATACGCAGTATTTT.

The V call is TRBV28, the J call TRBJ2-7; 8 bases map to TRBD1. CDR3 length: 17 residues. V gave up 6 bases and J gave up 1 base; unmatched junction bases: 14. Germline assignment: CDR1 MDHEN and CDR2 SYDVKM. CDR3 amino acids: CASSTPGATGGSYEQYV. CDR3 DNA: TGTGCCAGCAGCACCCCAGGGGCCACAGGGGGGTCCTACGAGCAGTACGTC.

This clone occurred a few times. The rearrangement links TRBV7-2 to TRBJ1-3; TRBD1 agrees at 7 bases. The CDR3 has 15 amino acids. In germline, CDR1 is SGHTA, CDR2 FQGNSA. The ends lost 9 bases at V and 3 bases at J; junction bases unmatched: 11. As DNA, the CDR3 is TGTGCCAGTGGACAAGACAGGGCTTATGGAAACACCATATATTTT. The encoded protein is CASGQDRAYGNTIYF.

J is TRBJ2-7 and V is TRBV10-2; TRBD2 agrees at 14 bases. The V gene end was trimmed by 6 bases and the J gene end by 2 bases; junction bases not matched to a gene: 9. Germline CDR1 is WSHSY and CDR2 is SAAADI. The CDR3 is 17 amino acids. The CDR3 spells CASSAGTSGSSTYEQYV. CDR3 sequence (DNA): TGCGCCAGCAGCGCCGGGACTAGCGGGAGTTCCACCTACGAGCAGTACGTC.

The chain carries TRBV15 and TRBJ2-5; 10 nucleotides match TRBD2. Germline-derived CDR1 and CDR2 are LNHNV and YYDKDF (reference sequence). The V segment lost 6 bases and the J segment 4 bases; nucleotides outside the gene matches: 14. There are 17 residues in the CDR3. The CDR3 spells CATSWLGASGSRETQYF. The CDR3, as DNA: TGTGCCACCAGTTGGCTGGGGGCTAGCGGGAGTCGAGAGACCCAGTACTTC.

CDR3 nucleotide sequence: TGCGCCAGCAACGAGGGATTTTCTACGAATGAGCAGTTCTTC. It specifies CASNEGFSTNEQFF. The chain recombines TRBV10-1 with TRBJ2-1; perhaps TRBD2 as D (5 bases). There are 14 residues in the CDR3. Trimming pared 7 bases from V and 7 bases from J, leaving 17 bases between. CDR1 is WNHNN and CDR2 is SYGVQD in the germline V gene (reference sequence).

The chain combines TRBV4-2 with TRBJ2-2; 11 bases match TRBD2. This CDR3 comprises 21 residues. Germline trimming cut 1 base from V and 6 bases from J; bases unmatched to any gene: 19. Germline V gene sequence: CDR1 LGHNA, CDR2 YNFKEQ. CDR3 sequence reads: CASSQAMTSGTNPSRAGELFF. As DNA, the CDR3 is TGTGCCAGCAGCCAAGCCATGACTAGCGGGACAAACCCCTCAAGGGCCGGGGAGCTGTTTTTT.

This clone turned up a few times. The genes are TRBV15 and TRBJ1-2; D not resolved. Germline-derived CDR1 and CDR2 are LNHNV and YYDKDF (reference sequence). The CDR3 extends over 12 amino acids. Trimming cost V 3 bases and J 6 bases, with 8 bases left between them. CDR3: CATSRDFNGYTF. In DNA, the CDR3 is TGTGCCACCAGCAGGGACTTCAATGGCTACACCTTC.

The CDR3 DNA follows: TGTGCCAGTATCACCGTAGGGGGCCCGTACAATGAGCAGTTCTTC. Its translation is CASITVGGPYNEQFF. The chain couples TRBV19 to TRBJ2-1; TRBD1 aligns across 7 bases. The J segment lost 4 bases and the V segment lost 7 bases, leaving 10 bases of the junction unmatched. Germline CDR1 LNHDA, CDR2 SQIVND (reference sequence). The CDR3 consists of 15 residues.

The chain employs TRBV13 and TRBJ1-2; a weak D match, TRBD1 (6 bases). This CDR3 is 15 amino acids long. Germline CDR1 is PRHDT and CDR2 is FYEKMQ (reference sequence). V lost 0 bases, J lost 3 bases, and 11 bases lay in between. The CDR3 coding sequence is TGTGCCAGCAGCTTAGGACAGGGCTTGCACTATGGCTACACCTTC. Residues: CASSLGQGLHYGYTF.

DNA for the CDR3: TGTGCCAGCAACCGACAGGGGGTCGGAAACACCATATATTTT. Encoded protein: CASNRQGVGNTIYF. V is TRBV9 and J is TRBJ1-3; 9 positions agree with TRBD1. This CDR3 is built from 14 residues. Germline V CDR1 and CDR2: SGDLS, YYNGEE. J lost 4 bases, V lost 6 bases, and 5 bases had no gene match.